This T cell receptor beta chain derives from a study of OX40 agonist ivuxolimab in advanced cancers. This clone was seen more than once but under ten times. TCRdb's table, derived via immunoSEQ multiplex PCR, lists solely in-frame clones and lacks some. The data contain fewer than 80,000 clones, 85% to 90% of them singletons. The sequence derives from an adult with an advanced solid tumor such as melanoma, head and neck, liver or kidney cancer. The sequenced sample was CD4+ or CD8+ T cells sorted from blood, obtained in a trial of the OX40 agonist ivuxolimab.

CDR3 coding DNA: TGTGCCAGCAGTTTCCCCCGTACAGGGGCAACTAATGAAAAACTGTTTTTT. Translating gives CASSFPRTGATNEKLFF. The chain combines TRBV28 with TRBJ1-4; TRBD1 aligns across 7 bases. The CDR3 extends over 17 amino acids. J lost 0 bases, V lost 3 bases, and 7 bases had no gene match. CDR1 is MDHEN and CDR2 is SYDVKM in the germline V gene.